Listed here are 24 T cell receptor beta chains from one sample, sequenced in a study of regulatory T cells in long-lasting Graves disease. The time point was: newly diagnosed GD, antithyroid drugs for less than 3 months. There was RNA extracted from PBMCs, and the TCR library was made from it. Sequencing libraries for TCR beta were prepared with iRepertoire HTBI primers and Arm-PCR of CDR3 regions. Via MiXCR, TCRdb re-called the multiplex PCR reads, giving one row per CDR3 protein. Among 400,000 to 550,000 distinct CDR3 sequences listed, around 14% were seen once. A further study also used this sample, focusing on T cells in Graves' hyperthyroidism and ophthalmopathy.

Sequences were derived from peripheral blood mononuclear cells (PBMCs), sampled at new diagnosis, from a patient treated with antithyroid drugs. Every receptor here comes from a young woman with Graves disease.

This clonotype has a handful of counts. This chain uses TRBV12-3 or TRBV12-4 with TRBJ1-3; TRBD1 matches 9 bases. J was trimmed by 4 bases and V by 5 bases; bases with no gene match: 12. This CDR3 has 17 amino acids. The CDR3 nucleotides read TGTGCCAGCAGTACCCTCTATACAGGGGGCAGAGGAAACACCATATATTTT. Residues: CASSTLYTGGRGNTIYF.

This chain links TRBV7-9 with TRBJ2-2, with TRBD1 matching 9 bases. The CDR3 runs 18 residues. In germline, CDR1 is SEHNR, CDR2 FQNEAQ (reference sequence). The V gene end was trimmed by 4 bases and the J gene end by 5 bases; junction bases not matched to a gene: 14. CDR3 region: CASSWPGQGNQWTGELFF. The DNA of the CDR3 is TGTGCCAGCAGCTGGCCGGGACAGGGCAACCAATGGACCGGGGAGCTGTTTTTT. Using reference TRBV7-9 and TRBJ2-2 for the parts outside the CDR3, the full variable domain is DTGVSQNPRHKITKRGQNVTFRCDPISEHNRLYWYRQTLGQGPEFLTYFQNEAQLEKSRLLSDRFSAERPKGSFSTLEIQRTEQGDSAMYLCASSWPGQGNQWTGELFFGEGSRLTVL.

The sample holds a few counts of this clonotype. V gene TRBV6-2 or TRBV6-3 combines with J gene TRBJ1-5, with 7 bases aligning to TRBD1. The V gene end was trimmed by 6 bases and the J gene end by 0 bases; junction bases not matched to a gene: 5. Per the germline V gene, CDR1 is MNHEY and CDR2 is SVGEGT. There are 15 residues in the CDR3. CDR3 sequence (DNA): TGTGCCAGCAGGGACAGGTTATATAGCAATCAGCCCCAGCATTTT. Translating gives CASRDRLYSNQPQHF.

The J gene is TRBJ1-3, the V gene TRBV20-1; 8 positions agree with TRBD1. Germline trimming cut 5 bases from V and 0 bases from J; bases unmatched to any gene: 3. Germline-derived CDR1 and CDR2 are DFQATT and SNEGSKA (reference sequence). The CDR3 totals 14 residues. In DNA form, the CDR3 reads TGCAGTGCTCCGGACAGGGCCTCTGGAAACACCATATATTTT. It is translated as CSAPDRASGNTIYF.

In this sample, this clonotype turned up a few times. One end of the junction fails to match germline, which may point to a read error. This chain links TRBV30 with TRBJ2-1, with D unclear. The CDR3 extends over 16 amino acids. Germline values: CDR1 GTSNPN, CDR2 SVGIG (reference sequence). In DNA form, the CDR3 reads TGTGCCTGGAGTGTTGCCATCCCCGTGGGCTACAATGGGCAGTTCTTC. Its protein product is CAWSVAIPVGYNGQFF.

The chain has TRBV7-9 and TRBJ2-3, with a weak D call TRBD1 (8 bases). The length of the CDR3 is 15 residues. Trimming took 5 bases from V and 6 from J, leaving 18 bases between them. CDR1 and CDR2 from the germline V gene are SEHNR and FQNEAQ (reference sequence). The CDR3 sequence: CASSPFGQGGDTQYF. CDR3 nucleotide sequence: TGTGCCAGCAGCCCCTTCGGACAGGGAGGGGATACGCAGTATTTT.

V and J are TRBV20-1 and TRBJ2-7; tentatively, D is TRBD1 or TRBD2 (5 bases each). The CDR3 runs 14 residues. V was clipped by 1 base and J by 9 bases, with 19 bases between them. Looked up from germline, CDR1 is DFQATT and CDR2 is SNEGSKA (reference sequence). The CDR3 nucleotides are TGCAGTGCTAGAGGTGGTAGTGGGGACCCCGGGCAGTACTTC. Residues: CSARGGSGDPGQYF.

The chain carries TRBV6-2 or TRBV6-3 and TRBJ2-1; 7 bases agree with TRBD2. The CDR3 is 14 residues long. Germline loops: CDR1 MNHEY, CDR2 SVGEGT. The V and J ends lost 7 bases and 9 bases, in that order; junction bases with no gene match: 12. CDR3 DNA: TGTGCCAGCAAGGTGGGACTAACAAATAGTGAGCAGTTCTTC. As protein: CASKVGLTNSEQFF.

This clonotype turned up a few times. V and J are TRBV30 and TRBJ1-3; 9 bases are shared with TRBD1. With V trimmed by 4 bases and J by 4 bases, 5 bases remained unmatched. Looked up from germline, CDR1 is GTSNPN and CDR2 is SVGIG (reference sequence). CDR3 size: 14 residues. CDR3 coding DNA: TGTGCCTGGAATGGAGGGACAGGGGGAAACACCATATATTTT. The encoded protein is CAWNGGTGGNTIYF.

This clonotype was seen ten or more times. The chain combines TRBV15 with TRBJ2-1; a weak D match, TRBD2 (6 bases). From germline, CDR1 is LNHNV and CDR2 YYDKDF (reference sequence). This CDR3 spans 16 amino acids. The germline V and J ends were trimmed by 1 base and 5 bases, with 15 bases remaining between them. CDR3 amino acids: CATSRVPQGLNNEQFF. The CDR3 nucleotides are TGTGCCACCAGCAGAGTTCCCCAGGGACTGAACAATGAGCAGTTCTTC. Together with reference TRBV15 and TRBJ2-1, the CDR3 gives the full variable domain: DAMVIQNPRYQVTQFGKPVTLSCSQTLNHNVMYWYQQKSSQAPKLLFHYYDKDFNNEADTPDNFQSRRPNTSFCFLDIRSPGLGDTAMYLCATSRVPQGLNNEQFFGPGTRLTVL.

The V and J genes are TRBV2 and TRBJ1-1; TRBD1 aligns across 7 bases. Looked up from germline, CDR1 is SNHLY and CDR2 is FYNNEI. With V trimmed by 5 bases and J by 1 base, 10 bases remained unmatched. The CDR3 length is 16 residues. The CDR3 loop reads CASSSTGDVENTEAFF. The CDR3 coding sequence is TGTGCCAGCAGTTCTACAGGGGACGTGGAGAACACTGAAGCTTTCTTT.

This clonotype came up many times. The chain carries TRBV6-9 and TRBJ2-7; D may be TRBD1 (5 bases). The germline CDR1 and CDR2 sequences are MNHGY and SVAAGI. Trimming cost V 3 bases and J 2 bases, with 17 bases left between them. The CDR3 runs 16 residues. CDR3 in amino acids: CASSYSSQEYPYEQYF. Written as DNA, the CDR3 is TGTGCCAGCAGTTACTCATCACAGGAGTATCCCTACGAGCAGTACTTC.

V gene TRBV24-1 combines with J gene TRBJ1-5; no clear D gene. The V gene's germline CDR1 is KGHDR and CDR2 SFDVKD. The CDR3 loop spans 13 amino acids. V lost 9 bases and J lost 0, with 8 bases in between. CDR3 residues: CATSRSSNQPQHF. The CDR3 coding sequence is TGTGCCACCTCCCGTTCTAGCAATCAGCCCCAGCATTTT.

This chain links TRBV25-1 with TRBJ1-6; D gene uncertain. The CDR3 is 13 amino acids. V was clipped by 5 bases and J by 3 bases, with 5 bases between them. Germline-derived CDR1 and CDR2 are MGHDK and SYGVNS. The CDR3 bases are TGTGCCAGCAGTCTGAACTATAATTCACCCCTCCACTTT. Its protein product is CASSLNYNSPLHF. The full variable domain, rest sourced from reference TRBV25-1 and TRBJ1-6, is EADIYQTPRYLVIGTGKKITLECSQTMGHDKMYWYQQDPGMELHLIHYSYGVNSTEKGDLSSESTVSRIRTEHFPLTLESARPSHTSQYLCASSLNYNSPLHFGNGTRLTVT.

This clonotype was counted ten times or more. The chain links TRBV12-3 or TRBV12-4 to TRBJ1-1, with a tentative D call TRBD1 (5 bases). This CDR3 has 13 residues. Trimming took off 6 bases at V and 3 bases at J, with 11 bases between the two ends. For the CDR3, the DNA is TGTGCCAGCAGACAGACAGAATACACTGAAGCTTTCTTT. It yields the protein CASRQTEYTEAFF.

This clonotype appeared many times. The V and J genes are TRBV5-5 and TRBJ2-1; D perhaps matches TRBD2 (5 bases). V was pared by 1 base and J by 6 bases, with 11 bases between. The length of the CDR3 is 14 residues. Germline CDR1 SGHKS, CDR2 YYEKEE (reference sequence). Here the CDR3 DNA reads TGTGCCAGCAGCTTGAGGGAGTACAGCAATGAGCAGTTCTTC. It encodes CASSLREYSNEQFF. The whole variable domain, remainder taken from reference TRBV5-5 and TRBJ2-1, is DAGVTQSPTHLIKTRGQQVTLRCSPISGHKSVSWYQQVLGQGPQFIFQYYEKEERGRGNFPDRFSARQFPNYSSELNVNALLLGDSALYLCASSLREYSNEQFFGPGTRLTVL.

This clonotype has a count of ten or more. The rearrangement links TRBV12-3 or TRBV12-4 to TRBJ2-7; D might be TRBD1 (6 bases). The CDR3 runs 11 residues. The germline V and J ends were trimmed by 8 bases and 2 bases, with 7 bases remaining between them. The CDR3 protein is CASGTTYEQYF. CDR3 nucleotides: TGTGCCAGCGGGACAACCTACGAGCAGTACTTC.

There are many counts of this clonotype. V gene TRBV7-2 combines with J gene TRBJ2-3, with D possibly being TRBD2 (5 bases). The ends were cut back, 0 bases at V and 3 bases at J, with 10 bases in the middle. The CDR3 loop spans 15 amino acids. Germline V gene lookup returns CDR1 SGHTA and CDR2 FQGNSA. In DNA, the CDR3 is TGTGCCAGCAGCTTAGCCGCGGGCAGGACAGATACGCAGTATTTT. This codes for CASSLAAGRTDTQYF.

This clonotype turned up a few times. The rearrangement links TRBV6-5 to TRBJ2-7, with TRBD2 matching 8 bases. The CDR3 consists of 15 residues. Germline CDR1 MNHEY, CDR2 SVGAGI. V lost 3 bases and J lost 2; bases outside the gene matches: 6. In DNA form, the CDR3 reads TGTGCCAGCAGTTATATAACTAGCGGAACCTACGAGCAGTACTTC. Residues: CASSYITSGTYEQYF.

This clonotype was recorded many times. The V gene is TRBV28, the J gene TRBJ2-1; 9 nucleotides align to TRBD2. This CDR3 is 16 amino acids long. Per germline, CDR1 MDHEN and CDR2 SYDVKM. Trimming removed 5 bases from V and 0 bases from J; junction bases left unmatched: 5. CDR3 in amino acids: CASSLGLAISYNEQFF. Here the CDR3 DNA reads TGTGCCAGCAGTCTGGGACTAGCAATCTCCTACAATGAGCAGTTCTTC. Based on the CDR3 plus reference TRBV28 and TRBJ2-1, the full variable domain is DVKVTQSSRYLVKRTGEKVFLECVQDMDHENMFWYRQDPGLGLRLIYFSYDVKMKEKGDIPEGYSVSREKKERFSLILESASTNQTSMYLCASSLGLAISYNEQFFGPGTRLTVL.

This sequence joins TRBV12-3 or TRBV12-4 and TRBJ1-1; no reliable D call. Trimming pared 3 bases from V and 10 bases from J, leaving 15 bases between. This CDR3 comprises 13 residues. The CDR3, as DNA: TGTGCCAGCAGTTTTAATTCCGGACTGGCAGCTTTCTTT. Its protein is CASSFNSGLAAFF.

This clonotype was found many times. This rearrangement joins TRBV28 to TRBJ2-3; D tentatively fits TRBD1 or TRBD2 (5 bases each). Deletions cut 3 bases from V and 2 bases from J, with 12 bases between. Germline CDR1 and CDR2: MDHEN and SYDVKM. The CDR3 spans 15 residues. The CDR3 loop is CASSFYRDHTDTQYF. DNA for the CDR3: TGTGCCAGCAGTTTCTACCGGGACCACACAGATACGCAGTATTTT.

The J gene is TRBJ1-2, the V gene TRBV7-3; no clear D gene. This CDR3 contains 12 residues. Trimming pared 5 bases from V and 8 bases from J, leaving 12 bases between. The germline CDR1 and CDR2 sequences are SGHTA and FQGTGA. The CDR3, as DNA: TGTGCCAGCAGCGACGGCGGAGGAGGCTACACCTTC. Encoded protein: CASSDGGGGYTF.

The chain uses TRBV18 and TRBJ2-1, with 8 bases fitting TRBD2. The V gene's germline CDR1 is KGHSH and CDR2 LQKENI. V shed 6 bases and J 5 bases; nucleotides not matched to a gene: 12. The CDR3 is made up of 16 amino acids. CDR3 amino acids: CASSPLRSGSNNEQFF. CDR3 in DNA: TGTGCCAGCTCTCCATTACGGAGCGGGAGTAACAATGAGCAGTTCTTC.